The T cell receptor beta chain described here comes from a study of CD8+ T cells in alopecia areata. Overall study context: At a dose of 5 to 10 mg twice daily, oral tofacitinib was given to treated patients.

CDR1 and CDR2 (germline): ENHRY, SYGVKD. V was shortened by 3 bases and J by 3 bases, with 7 bases between the two germline ends. The CDR3 consists of 13 residues. Study findings and constraints: Because one nonresponder was included, the link of baseline CD8+ expansion to response is considered uncertain.

Treatment in this sample: oral pan-JAK inhibitor, 5-10 mg twice daily. RNA was extracted and reverse transcribed into cDNA as the sequencing template. Repertoires were generated with immunoSEQ multiplex PCR, while TCRdb's copy carries only in-frame clones and drops some. The sample holds roughly 190,000 clones, 60% seen once. This clone has a handful of counts. Antigen unknown. J is TRBJ2-3 and V is TRBV10-3; D is ambiguous. This material consisted of CD4+ T cells sorted from blood, taken at week 24, from a patient treated with tofacitinib. The TCR was taken from a human donor with alopecia areata. CDR3: CAISDGYTDTQYF. The CDR3 DNA sequence: TGTGCCATCAGTGACGGGTATACAGATACGCAGTATTTT.